Below, one T cell receptor (beta chain) is given with its context. Antigen: not known. Produced via immunoSEQ multiplex PCR; TCRdb's table is partial and in-frame only. The sample lists 650,000 to 800,000 clones, 72% occurring once. These data originate in a study of shared clonotypes between healthy human individuals. Across the whole study: A donor's plate count was three for CD4 naive and three for CD4 memory; CD8 naive had two and CD8 memory one. Study findings and constraints: Sequencing depth was expected to affect clonotype sharing among donors.

Each sample came from a Caucasian adult donor living in Nashville, Tennessee. Sequences were obtained from memory CD4+ T cells sorted from blood. Specified subset: CD45RA-negative fraction. This sequence originates from a woman aged 30 to 39 in good health.

The CDR3 protein is CASSWSGQGAMAFF. DNA for the CDR3: TGCGCCAGCAGCTGGTCGGGACAGGGGGCGATGGCTTTCTTT. The chain has TRBV5-1 and TRBJ1-1, with 12 nucleotides matching TRBD1. This CDR3 contains 14 residues. After removal of 3 bases from V and 11 bases from J, the junction contained 8 bases not matched to a gene. Germline V CDR1 and CDR2: SGHRS, YFSETQ.